This passage covers 25 T cell receptor beta chains from one sample sequenced in a study of cytomegalovirus exposure and HLA in healthy donors (dated by TCRdb to about 2017). Preparation of the library involved the immunoSEQ multiplex PCR assay. For the multiplex PCR, a mixture combining 60 forward primers for TCR Vbeta segments and 13 reverse primers for TCR Jbeta segments was used. Sourced from immuneACCESS, this table was stored by TCRdb with only in-frame sequences that have V and J called. A share of the clones is absent; for the studies checked, an unresolved V gene accounts for under half, and the remainder has no known explanation. This sample holds 110,000 to 150,000 clones; 73% were observed only once. Around 1.4% of the sample is in the top ten clones. The sequenced sample consisted of PBMCs. Receptors were obtained from a woman between 35 and 50 years old in good health and CMV-seronegative.

The chain employs TRBV5-6 and TRBJ2-5, with a weak D call TRBD1 (6 bases). V was shortened by 4 bases and J by 5 bases, with 21 bases between the two germline ends. Germline V gene data show CDR1 as SGHDT and CDR2 as YYEEEE. The CDR3 totals 16 residues. CDR3: CASSTAGTQIGETQYF. In DNA, the CDR3 is TGTGCCAGCAGCACAGCCGGGACACAAATCGGGGAGACCCAGTACTTC. Together with reference TRBV5-6 and TRBJ2-5, the CDR3 gives the full variable domain: DAGVTQSPTHLIKTRGQQVTLRCSPKSGHDTVSWYQQALGQGPQFIFQYYEEEERQRGNFPDRFSGHQFPNYSSELNVNALLLGDSALYLCASSTAGTQIGETQYFGPGTRLLVL.

The rearrangement joins TRBV6-1 to TRBJ1-5; D remains ambiguous. Trimming pared 0 bases from V and 6 bases from J, leaving 12 bases between. This CDR3 contains 15 residues. Germline-derived CDR1 and CDR2 are MNHNS and SASEGT. The chain's CDR3 is CASSEASHSSQPQHF. CDR3 nucleotide sequence: TGTGCCAGCAGTGAAGCCTCTCACTCGAGTCAGCCCCAGCATTTT.

The CDR3 bases are TGTGCCTCGCGGTGGGGGGTAGCTCAGCCCCAGCATTTT. Protein sequence: CASRWGVAQPQHF. The chain combines TRBV19 with TRBJ1-5; D is perhaps TRBD1 (5 bases). Germline-derived CDR1 and CDR2 are LNHDA and SQIVND (reference sequence). The germline V and J ends were trimmed by 11 bases and 6 bases, with 17 bases remaining between them. The CDR3 is 13 amino acids.

The chain couples TRBV27 to TRBJ1-1; D not resolved. Trimming stripped 5 bases from V and 1 base from J, with 17 bases between. Looked up from germline, CDR1 is MNHEY and CDR2 is SMNVEV (reference sequence). The length of the CDR3 is 16 residues. The CDR3 nucleotides read TGTGCCAGCAGTCCCAGGTTGGAGCGGGCGAACACTGAAGCTTTCTTT. Translation: CASSPRLERANTEAFF.

This clone was counted once. The chain is built from TRBV27 and TRBJ2-1, with D tentatively TRBD1 (6 bases). The CDR3 has 18 amino acids. Germline V gene lookup returns CDR1 MNHEY and CDR2 SMNVEV (reference sequence). The ends were cut back, 2 bases at V and 0 bases at J, with 17 bases in the middle. In DNA, the CDR3 is TGTGCCAGCAGTTTACAAAGAACAGGGATGGGCTCCTACAATGAGCAGTTCTTC. This gives the protein CASSLQRTGMGSYNEQFF.

V and J are TRBV5-4 and TRBJ2-1, with D possibly TRBD2 on 5 matching bases. CDR1 is SGHNT, CDR2 YYREEE, per germline (reference sequence). V was clipped by 5 bases and J by 8 bases, with 14 bases between them. CDR3 length: 13 amino acids. In nucleotides, the CDR3 is TGTGCCAGCAGACCTACTAGTTCGGATGAGCAGTTCTTC. This sequence encodes CASRPTSSDEQFF.

Turning to this clone: One junction end disagrees with the germline gene, perhaps due to a read error. The rearrangement uses TRBV6-1 and TRBJ2-5; maybe TRBD1 (5 bases). The CDR3 totals 13 residues. Per germline, CDR1 MNHNS and CDR2 SASEGT. CDR3 amino acids: CASRTTVQEAQYF. The CDR3 DNA reads as TGTGCCAGCCGAACGACAGTCCAAGAGGCCCAGTACTTC.

The rearrangement uses TRBV19 and TRBJ2-6, with 10 bases lining up with TRBD1. This CDR3 has 17 amino acids. V lost 8 bases and J lost 1; bases outside the gene matches: 8. The V gene's germline CDR1 is LNHDA and CDR2 SQIVND (reference sequence). The CDR3 here is CASHSPGQGSGANVLTF. CDR3 bases: TGTGCCAGTCACAGTCCGGGACAGGGGTCTGGGGCCAACGTCCTGACTTTC.

The genes are TRBV4-2 and TRBJ2-1; 7 bases line up with TRBD2. The germline V gene encodes CDR1 LGHNA and CDR2 YNFKEQ. The CDR3 loop spans 14 amino acids. With V trimmed by 1 base and J by 7 bases, 4 bases remained unmatched. The CDR3: CASSQALASNEQFF. In DNA, the CDR3 is TGTGCCAGCAGCCAAGCACTAGCGAGTAATGAGCAGTTCTTC.

The chain joins TRBV7-9 to TRBJ2-7, with a possible D match to TRBD2 (6 bases). The CDR3 extends over 12 amino acids. The germline V gene has CDR1 SEHNR and CDR2 FQNEAQ (reference sequence). Trimming took 8 bases from V and 1 from J, leaving 9 bases between them. The CDR3 bases are TGTGCCAGCGGAGGGGAATCCTACGAGCAGTACTTC. Its translation is CASGGESYEQYF.

With respect to this clone: The junction and the germline gene differ at one end; a read error may be behind it. The rearrangement links TRBV15 to TRBJ1-3; no firm D call. The CDR3 consists of 15 residues. Germline V gene sequence: CDR1 LNHNV, CDR2 YYDKDF (reference sequence). The CDR3: CATSRDFGAGDTIYF. CDR3 sequence (DNA): TGTGCCACCAGCAGAGATTTCGGAGCTGGAGACACCATATATTTT.

CDR3 sequence reads: CASSLFTAAGELFF. CDR3 coding DNA: TGTGCCAGCAGCTTATTTACAGCTGCCGGGGAGCTGTTTTTT. The chain carries TRBV7-8 and TRBJ2-2; D is undetermined. The germline V gene encodes CDR1 SGHVS and CDR2 FQNEAQ. The CDR3 sequence is 14 residues long. The V gene lost 2 bases and the J gene lost 6 bases, with 10 bases spanning the gap.

The genes are TRBV27 and TRBJ2-3; 10 nucleotides align to TRBD1. The CDR3 spans 16 residues. The germline V gene has CDR1 MNHEY and CDR2 SMNVEV (reference sequence). The V segment lost 3 bases and the J segment 0 bases; nucleotides outside the gene matches: 3. The CDR3 DNA is TGTGCCAGCAGTTTCAGGGACAGGGGCAGCACAGATACGCAGTATTTT. Translating gives CASSFRDRGSTDTQYF.

V and J are TRBV9 and TRBJ1-2; D not certain. The germline CDR1 and CDR2 sequences are SGDLS and YYNGEE. This CDR3 is built from 15 residues. Trimming cost V 1 base and J 3 bases, with 13 bases left between them. This chain's CDR3 is CASSVNREGDYGYTF. CDR3 DNA: TGTGCCAGCAGCGTAAATCGGGAAGGAGACTATGGCTACACCTTC.

The J gene is TRBJ1-1, the V gene TRBV19; tentatively, D is TRBD1 (5 bases). The CDR3 totals 15 residues. V lost 5 bases, J lost 1 base, and 14 bases lay in between. Germline CDR1 reads LNHDA; CDR2 reads SQIVND (reference sequence). CDR3 bases: TGTGCCAGTAGTCTCACCGACAGCCCGAACACTGAAGCTTTCTTT. It yields the protein CASSLTDSPNTEAFF.

The chain joins TRBV25-1 to TRBJ2-1, with 8 bases lining up with TRBD1. The CDR3 totals 13 residues. Germline V gene sequence: CDR1 MGHDK, CDR2 SYGVNS. V was clipped by 4 bases and J by 9 bases; unmatched bases: 5. CDR3 bases: TGTGCCAGCAGTGGACCAACAGGGGGTGAGCAGTTCTTC. Translated, it gives CASSGPTGGEQFF.

The gene calls are TRBV27 and TRBJ2-7; 12 bases align to TRBD2. J gave up 7 bases and V 5 bases, and 6 bases lay outside the gene matches. Germline CDR1 MNHEY, CDR2 SMNVEV (reference sequence). CDR3 length equals 14 residues. The CDR3, as DNA: TGTGCCAGCAGTCCCGGACTAGCGGGGTCTGAGCAGTACTTC. This sequence encodes CASSPGLAGSEQYF.

The chain joins TRBV2 to TRBJ1-2; possible D gene TRBD1, 5 bases. This CDR3 is built from 15 residues. Germline V gene data show CDR1 as SNHLY and CDR2 as FYNNEI. Deletions cut 8 bases from V and 1 base from J, with 17 bases between. This CDR3 is CASSFDGGGNYGYTF. The CDR3 coding sequence is TGTGCCAGCTCCTTCGACGGGGGGGGTAACTATGGCTACACCTTC.

The chain couples TRBV15 to TRBJ2-1; a weak D match, TRBD1 (6 bases). Germline V gene lookup returns CDR1 LNHNV and CDR2 YYDKDF (reference sequence). The CDR3 length is 14 residues. The ends were cut back, 2 bases at V and 7 bases at J, with 12 bases in the middle. CDR3 amino acids: CATSRKKGGNEQFF. CDR3 nucleotides: TGTGCCACCAGCAGAAAGAAAGGGGGTAATGAGCAGTTCTTC.

This clone was counted once. The chain is built from TRBV11-2 and TRBJ1-2; 11 nucleotides line up with TRBD1. V gave up 5 bases and J gave up 8 bases; unmatched junction bases: 13. There are 16 residues in the CDR3. The V gene's germline CDR1 is SGHAT and CDR2 FQNNGV. The CDR3 DNA follows: TGTGCCAGCAGCCTAATAATCAGGGGACAGGGGGGCGGCTACACCTTC. It codes for CASSLIIRGQGGGYTF.

The chain joins TRBV18 to TRBJ1-1; maybe TRBD1 (5 bases). Trimming took off 3 bases at V and 6 bases at J, with 11 bases between the two ends. The CDR3 is 13 amino acids. Germline-derived CDR1 and CDR2 are KGHSH and LQKENI. The CDR3 loop reads CASSPGGVAEAFF. The DNA of the CDR3 is TGTGCCAGCTCACCGGGGGGGGTGGCTGAAGCTTTCTTT.

This sequence joins TRBV25-1 and TRBJ1-4; the D gene is possibly TRBD1 (6 bases). Trimming took off 2 bases at V and 4 bases at J, with 8 bases between the two ends. The germline CDR1 and CDR2 sequences are MGHDK and SYGVNS. This CDR3 comprises 14 residues. The CDR3 loop is CASSEHRDNEKLFF. The CDR3 DNA is TGTGCCAGCAGTGAACACAGGGATAATGAAAAACTGTTTTTT.

The chain combines TRBV4-3 with TRBJ1-3; a weak D match, TRBD1 (5 bases). The V end lost 0 bases, the J end lost 1 base, and 13 bases lay between the germline ends. Germline CDR1 and CDR2: LGHNA and YSLEER. This CDR3 comprises 17 residues. As DNA, the CDR3 is TGCGCCAGCAGCCAAGATTATTTTTCAGGGTCTGGAAACACCATATATTTT. Translation: CASSQDYFSGSGNTIYF.

This chain connects TRBV23-1 to TRBJ1-5; D unresolved. TRBV23-1 belongs to the ORF category, with a function that is uncertain. Trimming removed 3 bases at V and 0 bases at J, with 9 bases between. CDR3 size: 15 residues. The CDR3 DNA is TGCGCCAGCAGTCATTTCCGGGATAGCAATCAGCCCCAGCATTTT. Protein sequence: CASSHFRDSNQPQHF.

The gene calls are TRBV7-6 and TRBJ2-2, with 12 bases matching TRBD2. With V trimmed by 5 bases and J by 5 bases, 18 bases remained unmatched. From germline, CDR1 is SGHVS and CDR2 FNYEAQ. This CDR3 is 20 amino acids long. The CDR3: CASSTAGGLGLAGFTGELFF. DNA of the CDR3: TGTGCCAGCAGCACCGCGGGGGGCCTTGGACTAGCGGGGTTTACCGGGGAGCTGTTTTTT.